Listed below are T cell receptor beta chains from one sample, sequenced in a study of blood T cell repertoires in COVID-19. Here immunoSEQ multiplex PCR was the method, and the copy in TCRdb shows in-frame clones only, minus some. The sample consists of 68,000 or so clones, roughly 88% of them appearing once. The sequenced sample consisted of peripheral blood. The receptor set was obtained from a man in his 70s with active or convalescent COVID-19. The CDR3 runs from the conserved cysteine through the conserved F or W. The D gene is left open where the match is weak. The size of a clone is reported for some rows only, either as once, few or many, or as a class for expanded clones.

j_gene: TRBJ1-3; d_gene: TRBD1; abundance: NA; v_gene: TRBV19; CDR3nt: TGTGCCAGTACTCCGGGACAGGCGAGAAACACCATATATTTT; CDR3aa: CASTPGQARNTIYF
j_gene: TRBJ2-5; d_gene: TRBD1; abundance: NA; v_gene: TRBV5-1; CDR3nt: TGCGCCAGCAGCTTGGGGGTTGGTCAGGACAGGGGAGAGACCCAGTACTTC; CDR3aa: CASSLGVGQDRGETQYF
j_gene: TRBJ2-5; d_gene: TRBD2; abundance: NA; v_gene: TRBV29-1; CDR3nt: TGCAGCGTTGTAGCGGGAGATACGACCCAGTACTTC; CDR3aa: CSVVAGDTTQYF
j_gene: TRBJ2-3; d_gene: TRBD1; abundance: NA; v_gene: TRBV4-1; CDR3nt: TGCGCCAGCAGCCAAGTTTGGGGACAGGGAACAGATACGCAGTATTTT; CDR3aa: CASSQVWGQGTDTQYF
j_gene: TRBJ2-2; d_gene: TRBD1; abundance: NA; v_gene: TRBV3-1/TRBV3-2; CDR3nt: TGTGCCAGCAGCCAAGCAGACAGGGCCGGGGAGCTGTTTTTT; CDR3aa: CASSQADRAGELFF
j_gene: TRBJ1-2; d_gene: TRBD1; abundance: NA; v_gene: TRBV5-6; CDR3nt: TGTGCCAGCAGCTCGCCTAAGGGGGCCTATGGCTACACCTTC; CDR3aa: CASSSPKGAYGYTF
j_gene: TRBJ1-4; d_gene: TRBD1; abundance: NA; v_gene: TRBV4-2; CDR3nt: TGTGCCAGCAGCCGCTCGGGACAGATGAATGAAAAACTGTTTTTT; CDR3aa: CASSRSGQMNEKLFF
j_gene: TRBJ1-2; d_gene: NA; abundance: NA; v_gene: TRBV30; CDR3nt: TGTGCCTGGGCAGGGCCTCGCCGCACCTTC; CDR3aa: CAWAGPRRTF
j_gene: TRBJ2-1; d_gene: NA; abundance: NA; v_gene: TRBV12-3/TRBV12-4; CDR3nt: TGTGCCAGCAGCCCTGGACGGGGCAATGAGCAGTTCTTC; CDR3aa: CASSPGRGNEQFF
j_gene: TRBJ2-5; d_gene: TRBD2; abundance: NA; v_gene: TRBV7-2; CDR3nt: TGTGCCAGCAGCTTAAAGCGGGGAGAGTGGGAGACCCAGTACTTC; CDR3aa: CASSLKRGEWETQYF
j_gene: TRBJ1-5; d_gene: TRBD1; abundance: NA; v_gene: TRBV18; CDR3nt: TGTGCCAGCTCACTGAGGGGGGCAGGGGGTAATAGCAATCAGCCCCAGCATTTT; CDR3aa: CASSLRGAGGNSNQPQHF
j_gene: TRBJ1-2; d_gene: TRBD1; abundance: NA; v_gene: TRBV2; CDR3nt: TGTGCCAGCAAATCGGACAGGGACGTCTATGGCTACACCTTC; CDR3aa: CASKSDRDVYGYTF
j_gene: TRBJ2-7; d_gene: TRBD1; abundance: NA; v_gene: TRBV19; CDR3nt: TGTGCCAGTAGTAGTTTGGGGGACAGCTCCTACGAGCAGTACTTC; CDR3aa: CASSSLGDSSYEQYF
j_gene: TRBJ2-6; d_gene: TRBD1; abundance: NA; v_gene: TRBV28; CDR3nt: TGTGCCAGCAGTCAACGTCAGGGGGCAGGCTCTGGGGCCAACGTCCTGACTTTC; CDR3aa: CASSQRQGAGSGANVLTF
j_gene: TRBJ1-5; d_gene: TRBD1; abundance: NA; v_gene: TRBV4-2; CDR3nt: TGTGCCAGCAGCCAGAGAGGGACAGGGCCGGAGCGCAATCAGCCCCAGCATTTT; CDR3aa: CASSQRGTGPERNQPQHF
j_gene: TRBJ1-2; d_gene: TRBD1; abundance: NA; v_gene: TRBV29-1; CDR3nt: TGCAGCTTATCGACAGGGCCATGGAATGGCTACACCTTC; CDR3aa: CSLSTGPWNGYTF
j_gene: TRBJ2-2; d_gene: NA; abundance: once; v_gene: TRBV10-1; CDR3nt: TGCGCCAGCAGTCGAGTTTCCACCGGGGAGCTGTTTTTT; CDR3aa: CASSRVSTGELFF
j_gene: TRBJ2-3; d_gene: TRBD2; abundance: NA; v_gene: TRBV10-3; CDR3nt: TGTGCCATCAGCGACAGAGCGGGAGTTGAAACAGATACGCAGTATTTT; CDR3aa: CAISDRAGVETDTQYF
j_gene: TRBJ2-5; d_gene: TRBD2; abundance: NA; v_gene: TRBV30; CDR3nt: TGTGCCTGGAGTGGCCTCGGCGGGGGAGTGGGGACCCAGTACTTC; CDR3aa: CAWSGLGGGVGTQYF
j_gene: TRBJ2-5; d_gene: NA; abundance: NA; v_gene: TRBV5-8; CDR3nt: TGTGCCAGCTTTAGAACCGGGGTCCCCGAGACCCAGTACTTC; CDR3aa: CASFRTGVPETQYF
j_gene: TRBJ2-5; d_gene: TRBD1; abundance: NA; v_gene: TRBV19; CDR3nt: TGTGCCAGTAGTATGGGACAGGGGCAAGAGACCCAGTACTTC; CDR3aa: CASSMGQGQETQYF
j_gene: TRBJ1-2; d_gene: TRBD1; abundance: NA; v_gene: TRBV7-9; CDR3nt: TGTGCCAGCAGCCCGTCCTCAGGGGGCGGATGGAATGGCTACACCTTC; CDR3aa: CASSPSSGGGWNGYTF
j_gene: TRBJ2-5; d_gene: NA; abundance: NA; v_gene: TRBV19; CDR3nt: TGTGCCAGTAGTATAGCGGAGACCCAGTACTTC; CDR3aa: CASSIAETQYF
j_gene: TRBJ1-1; d_gene: TRBD1; abundance: NA; v_gene: TRBV5-6; CDR3nt: TGTGCCAGCAGCGTGGGACAGCCAGTGTTGAAGGCTTTCTTT; CDR3aa: CASSVGQPVLKAFF
j_gene: TRBJ1-1; d_gene: NA; abundance: NA; v_gene: TRBV6-6; CDR3nt: TGTGCCAGCAGAAAAGCCCTCCTTGGGCAGGGGAATGAAGCTTTCTTT; CDR3aa: CASRKALLGQGNEAFF
j_gene: TRBJ2-6; d_gene: TRBD2; abundance: NA; v_gene: TRBV10-3; CDR3nt: TGTGCCATCAGTGAGTCCTCGGGAGGTTCTGGGGCCAACGTCCTGACTTTC; CDR3aa: CAISESSGGSGANVLTF
j_gene: TRBJ2-1; d_gene: TRBD1; abundance: NA; v_gene: TRBV3-1/TRBV3-2; CDR3nt: TGTGCCAGCAGCCAAGGACAGGGGGCGTGGAATGAGCAGTTCTTC; CDR3aa: CASSQGQGAWNEQFF
j_gene: TRBJ1-1; d_gene: TRBD1; abundance: NA; v_gene: TRBV14; CDR3nt: TGTGCCAGCAGCCATTACAGGGGGTTGTTGAGTGAAGCTTTCTTT; CDR3aa: CASSHYRGLLSEAFF
j_gene: TRBJ2-5; d_gene: NA; abundance: NA; v_gene: TRBV5-6; CDR3nt: TGTGCCAGCATTAGGTGGCAGGGGGGTTGGGAGACCCAGTACTTC; CDR3aa: CASIRWQGGWETQYF
j_gene: TRBJ2-1; d_gene: TRBD1; abundance: NA; v_gene: TRBV5-1; CDR3nt: TGCGCCAGCAGCTTGGAACCGGGACAGGGACTCTACAATGAGCAGTTCTTC; CDR3aa: CASSLEPGQGLYNEQFF
j_gene: TRBJ2-1; d_gene: TRBD2; abundance: few; v_gene: TRBV7-9; CDR3nt: TGTGCCAGCAGCTTAGCGCAGCGGGGGGCTAAGGATGAGCAGTTCTTC; CDR3aa: CASSLAQRGAKDEQFF
j_gene: TRBJ2-1; d_gene: TRBD1; abundance: medium-sized; v_gene: TRBV10-2; CDR3nt: TGCGCCAGCAGTTGGACAGGGGAGACCCCCTACAATGAGCAGTTCTTC; CDR3aa: CASSWTGETPYNEQFF
j_gene: TRBJ1-6; d_gene: NA; abundance: NA; v_gene: TRBV15; CDR3nt: TGTGCCACCAGCAGACAACAGGGTAGAGGCTCACCCCTCCACTTT; CDR3aa: CATSRQQGRGSPLHF
j_gene: TRBJ2-1; d_gene: TRBD1; abundance: NA; v_gene: TRBV11-3; CDR3nt: TGTGCCAGCAGCAGCGGGACAGGGGATTACAATGAGCAGTTCTTC; CDR3aa: CASSSGTGDYNEQFF
j_gene: TRBJ1-6; d_gene: NA; abundance: NA; v_gene: TRBV2; CDR3nt: TGTGCCAGCAGTGACGGAAGGGCCAGCGGTAATTCACCCCTCCACTTT; CDR3aa: CASSDGRASGNSPLHF
j_gene: TRBJ1-5; d_gene: NA; abundance: NA; v_gene: TRBV2; CDR3nt: TGTGCCAGCAGTGAGGCCGGAGCCCCGCAGCCCCAGCATTTT; CDR3aa: CASSEAGAPQPQHF
j_gene: TRBJ1-5; d_gene: TRBD1; abundance: NA; v_gene: TRBV6-5; CDR3nt: TGTGCCAGCCGGGGGGCAGGGGGCGCGCATCAGCCCCAGCATTTT; CDR3aa: CASRGAGGAHQPQHF
j_gene: TRBJ1-1; d_gene: NA; abundance: NA; v_gene: TRBV5-6; CDR3nt: TGTGCCAGCAGCCGCCCCGTGGGGGCCGGCACTGAAGCTTTCTTT; CDR3aa: CASSRPVGAGTEAFF
j_gene: TRBJ1-5; d_gene: NA; abundance: NA; v_gene: TRBV7-3; CDR3nt: TGTGCCAGCAGCTTACCGGGGGAGATTCGGAACAATCAGCCCCAGCATTTT; CDR3aa: CASSLPGEIRNNQPQHF
j_gene: TRBJ2-6; d_gene: NA; abundance: NA; v_gene: TRBV12-3/TRBV12-4; CDR3nt: TGTGCCAGCATCCTCTCTGGGGCCAACGTCCTGACTTTC; CDR3aa: CASILSGANVLTF
j_gene: TRBJ2-5; d_gene: NA; abundance: NA; v_gene: TRBV10-3; CDR3nt: TGTGCCATCAGTGTGGGGGGGCTGGTAGAGACCCAGTACTTC; CDR3aa: CAISVGGLVETQYF
j_gene: TRBJ2-1; d_gene: NA; abundance: NA; v_gene: TRBV29-1; CDR3nt: TGCAGCGTTCCCAGGCCCAATGAGCAGTTCTTC; CDR3aa: CSVPRPNEQFF
j_gene: TRBJ2-7; d_gene: NA; abundance: NA; v_gene: TRBV4-2; CDR3nt: TGTGCCAGCAGCCAGGGCTCGGACAGTTCCTACGAGCAGTACTTC; CDR3aa: CASSQGSDSSYEQYF
j_gene: TRBJ2-1; d_gene: TRBD2; abundance: NA; v_gene: TRBV10-1; CDR3nt: TGCGCCAGCAGTAGCGGGGGCCGGTACAATGAGCAGTTCTTC; CDR3aa: CASSSGGRYNEQFF
j_gene: TRBJ1-1; d_gene: NA; abundance: NA; v_gene: TRBV6-4; CDR3nt: TGTGCCAGCAGTGAGAAGGGGCAGAACACTGAAGCTTTCTTT; CDR3aa: CASSEKGQNTEAFF
j_gene: TRBJ1-6; d_gene: TRBD1; abundance: NA; v_gene: TRBV5-1; CDR3nt: TGCGCCAGCAGCTTAGGACAGGTTAATTCACCCCTCCACTTT; CDR3aa: CASSLGQVNSPLHF
j_gene: TRBJ2-3; d_gene: NA; abundance: NA; v_gene: TRBV6-4; CDR3nt: TGTGCCAGCAGGAGGCCATACTGCGGGACAGATACGCAGTATTTT; CDR3aa: CASRRPYCGTDTQYF
j_gene: TRBJ1-1; d_gene: NA; abundance: NA; v_gene: TRBV6-1; CDR3nt: TGTGCCAGCAGTGAAGGTCTCAGAACTGAAGCTTTCTTT; CDR3aa: CASSEGLRTEAFF